The T cell receptor beta chain under discussion was sequenced for a study of Ad26.COV2.S vaccination and SARS-CoV-2 variants (dated by TCRdb to the early 2020s). In the study overall: Donors in the vaccine arm were drawn from COV1001, a multicentre, randomized, double-blind, placebo-controlled phase I-IIa trial testing Ad26.COV2.S in healthy adults. The TCR-sequenced set comprised about 32 samples: some 20 Ad26.COV2.S vaccine recipients, 5 placebo recipients and 8 SARS-CoV-2 convalescent individuals. Ad26.COV2.S was administered intramuscularly at 5 x 10^10 or 1 x 10^11 viral particles, either as a single shot or as two shots given 56 days apart. TCRbeta repertoire sequencing served as the tool for gauging how specific and how broad the SARS-CoV-2-reactive T cell receptors were following Ad26.COV2.S vaccination. Investigators remained blinded to trial group allocation during experiments and outcome assessment. Participants in the trial were split at random into five groups of five each, receiving low-dose or high-dose Ad26.COV2.S once or twice, or else placebo on both occasions. Overall results and qualifications from the work: Non-spike TCR breadth was comparable between vaccine and placebo recipients, consistent with the vaccine containing only spike. After vaccination, substantial breadth of spike-specific CD8+ and CD4+ T cell responses was reported. The authors noted that the TCR breadth and depth analyses may have underestimated total T cell responses. Spike-specific TCR breadth was higher in Ad26.COV2.S recipients than in placebo recipients (P = 0.0014). The study lacked the statistical power to compare responses across vaccine doses or regimens.

Note on this clone: Its antigen is not yet known. Per-nucleotide qualities are absent, and no much larger clonotype sits a single base away.

CDR1 SQVTM and CDR2 ANQGSEA were looked up in the germline V gene. Relative to germline, V is 4 bases shorter and J is 8 bases shorter, with 14 bases between their ends. The CDR3 goes from the cysteine to the phenylalanine over 13 residues. Just the 39-base CDR3 DNA is kept, in frame starting at base 1. The sample's treatment or condition label, decoded: some 20 received Ad26.COV2.S at low or high dose, single or two shots; about five received placebo; per-sample allocation not given. For vaccine and placebo recipients, the sequenced repertoires came from samples collected on day 63 after the first injection. In Cohort 1b, about 27 adults aged 18-55 years were enrolled at a single site in Boston, USA, between 29 July and 7 August 2020. As a vaccine, Ad26.COV2.S was a replication-incompetent adenovirus type 26 vector that expressed a prefusion-stabilized SARS-CoV-2 spike protein derived from the original Wuhan strain.

TCRbeta CDR3 regions were sequenced with the immunoSEQ Assay. After extraction, genomic DNA underwent amplification by bias-controlled multiplex PCR, followed by high-throughput sequencing. The authors' analysis ran thus. To quantify the absolute abundance of each unique TCRbeta CDR3 region, sequences were collapsed and filtered. T cell fraction was estimated by normalizing TCRbeta template counts to usable DNA, which was measured by amplifying reference genes present in all nucleated cells. Repertoire TCRs were annotated as SARS-CoV-2-specific when V gene, CDR3 amino acid sequence and J gene were exactly matched to a known reactive TCR set. MIRA supplied the reference SARS-CoV-2 TCR set, which was filtered for enrichment in COVID-19-positive ImmuneCODE repertoires so that public or cross-reactive TCRs were removed. Using the MIRA antigens, annotated TCRs were further analysed by specific ORF or by position within an ORF. Breadth was defined as annotated unique rearrangements over total unique productive rearrangements; depth was the summed frequency of those rearrangements. Group comparisons of TCR breadth used two-sided Wilcoxon rank-sum tests. TCRdb provides this immuneACCESS table in a form limited to in-frame rearrangements. Some clones are lacking; in checked studies, under half of them reflect an unresolved V gene, and why the rest are absent is not known. From that table come the V and J calls and clone size; the DNA was used to work out D and trimming. In this sample the table shows about 410,000 clones, approximately 86% of which occur a single time. About 3.6% of the sample lies in the top ten.

The sequences come from peripheral blood, collected in a trial of Ad26.COV2.S vaccine versus placebo. This TCR came from a person aged 18-60 years who received the Ad26.COV2.S COVID-19 vaccine or a placebo. The V gene is TRBV29-1 and the J gene is TRBJ1-4; matching of 5 bases hints at TRBD1 as the D gene. The CDR3 corresponds to CSVGQGRREKLFF. The nucleotides read TGCAGCGTTGGGCAGGGCCGGAGAGAAAAACTGTTTTTT. Joined to the reference TRBV29-1 and TRBJ1-4 proteins, this CDR3 gives the full variable domain: SAVISQKPSRDICQRGTSLTIQCQVDSQVTMMFWYRQQPGQSLTLIATANQGSEATYESGFVIDKFPISRPNLTFSTLTVSNMSPEDSSIYLCSVGQGRREKLFFGSGTQLSVL.